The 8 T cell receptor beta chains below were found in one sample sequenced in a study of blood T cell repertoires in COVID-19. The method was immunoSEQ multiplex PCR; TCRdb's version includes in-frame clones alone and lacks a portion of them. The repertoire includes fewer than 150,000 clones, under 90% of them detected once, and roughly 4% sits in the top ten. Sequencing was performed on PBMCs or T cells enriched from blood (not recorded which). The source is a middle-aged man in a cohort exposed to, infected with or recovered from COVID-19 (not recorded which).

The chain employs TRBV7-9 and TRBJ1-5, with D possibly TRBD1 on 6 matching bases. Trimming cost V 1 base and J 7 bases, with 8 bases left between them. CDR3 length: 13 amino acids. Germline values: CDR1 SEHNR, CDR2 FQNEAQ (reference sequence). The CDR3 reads CASSLGGHQPQHF. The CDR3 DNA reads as TGTGCCAGCAGCTTAGGGGGGCACCAGCCCCAGCATTTT.

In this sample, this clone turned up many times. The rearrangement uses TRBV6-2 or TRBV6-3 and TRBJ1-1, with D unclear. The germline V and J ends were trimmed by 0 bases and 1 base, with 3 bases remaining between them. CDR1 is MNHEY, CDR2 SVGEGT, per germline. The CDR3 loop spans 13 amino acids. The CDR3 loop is CASSYSQNTEAFF. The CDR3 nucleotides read TGTGCCAGCAGTTACTCACAGAACACTGAAGCTTTCTTT.

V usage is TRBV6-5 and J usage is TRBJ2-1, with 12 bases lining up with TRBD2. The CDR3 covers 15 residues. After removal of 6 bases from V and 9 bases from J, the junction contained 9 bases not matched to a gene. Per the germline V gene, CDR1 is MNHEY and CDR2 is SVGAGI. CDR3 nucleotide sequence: TGTGCCAGCAGCCTTGCGACTAGCGGGAGCCTTGAGCAGTTCTTC. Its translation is CASSLATSGSLEQFF.

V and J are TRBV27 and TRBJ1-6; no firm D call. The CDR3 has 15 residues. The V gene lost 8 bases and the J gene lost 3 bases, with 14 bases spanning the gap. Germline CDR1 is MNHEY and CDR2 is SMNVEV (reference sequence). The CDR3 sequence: CASRPPQVYNSPLHF. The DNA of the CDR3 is TGTGCCAGCCGACCCCCCCAGGTCTATAATTCACCCCTCCACTTT.

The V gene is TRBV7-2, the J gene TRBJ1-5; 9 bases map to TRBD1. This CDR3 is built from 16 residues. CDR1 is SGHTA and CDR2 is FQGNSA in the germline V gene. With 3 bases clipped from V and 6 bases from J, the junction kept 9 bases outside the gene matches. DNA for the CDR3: TGTGCCAGCAGCTTGGGAGGACAGGGGATGGTTCAGCCCCAGCATTTT. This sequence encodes CASSLGGQGMVQPQHF.

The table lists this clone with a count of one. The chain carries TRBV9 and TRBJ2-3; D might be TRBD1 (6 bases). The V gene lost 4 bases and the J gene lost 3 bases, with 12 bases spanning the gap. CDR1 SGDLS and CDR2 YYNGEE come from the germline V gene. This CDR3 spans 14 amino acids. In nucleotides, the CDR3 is TGTGCCAGCAGCAGGGGGAGAGGTACAGATACGCAGTATTTT. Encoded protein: CASSRGRGTDTQYF.

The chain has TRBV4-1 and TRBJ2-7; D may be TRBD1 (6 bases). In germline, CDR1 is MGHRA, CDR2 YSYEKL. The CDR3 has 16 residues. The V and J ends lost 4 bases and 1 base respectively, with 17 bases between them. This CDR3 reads CASSPRQAEGSYEQYF. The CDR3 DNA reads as TGCGCCAGCAGCCCGAGACAGGCTGAGGGGTCCTACGAGCAGTACTTC.

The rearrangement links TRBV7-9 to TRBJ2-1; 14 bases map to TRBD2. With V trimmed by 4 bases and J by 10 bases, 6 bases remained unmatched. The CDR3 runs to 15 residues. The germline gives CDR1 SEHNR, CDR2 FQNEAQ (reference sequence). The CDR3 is CASSSGTSGRNEQFF. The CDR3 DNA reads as TGTGCCAGCAGCTCAGGGACTAGCGGGAGAAACGAGCAGTTCTTC.